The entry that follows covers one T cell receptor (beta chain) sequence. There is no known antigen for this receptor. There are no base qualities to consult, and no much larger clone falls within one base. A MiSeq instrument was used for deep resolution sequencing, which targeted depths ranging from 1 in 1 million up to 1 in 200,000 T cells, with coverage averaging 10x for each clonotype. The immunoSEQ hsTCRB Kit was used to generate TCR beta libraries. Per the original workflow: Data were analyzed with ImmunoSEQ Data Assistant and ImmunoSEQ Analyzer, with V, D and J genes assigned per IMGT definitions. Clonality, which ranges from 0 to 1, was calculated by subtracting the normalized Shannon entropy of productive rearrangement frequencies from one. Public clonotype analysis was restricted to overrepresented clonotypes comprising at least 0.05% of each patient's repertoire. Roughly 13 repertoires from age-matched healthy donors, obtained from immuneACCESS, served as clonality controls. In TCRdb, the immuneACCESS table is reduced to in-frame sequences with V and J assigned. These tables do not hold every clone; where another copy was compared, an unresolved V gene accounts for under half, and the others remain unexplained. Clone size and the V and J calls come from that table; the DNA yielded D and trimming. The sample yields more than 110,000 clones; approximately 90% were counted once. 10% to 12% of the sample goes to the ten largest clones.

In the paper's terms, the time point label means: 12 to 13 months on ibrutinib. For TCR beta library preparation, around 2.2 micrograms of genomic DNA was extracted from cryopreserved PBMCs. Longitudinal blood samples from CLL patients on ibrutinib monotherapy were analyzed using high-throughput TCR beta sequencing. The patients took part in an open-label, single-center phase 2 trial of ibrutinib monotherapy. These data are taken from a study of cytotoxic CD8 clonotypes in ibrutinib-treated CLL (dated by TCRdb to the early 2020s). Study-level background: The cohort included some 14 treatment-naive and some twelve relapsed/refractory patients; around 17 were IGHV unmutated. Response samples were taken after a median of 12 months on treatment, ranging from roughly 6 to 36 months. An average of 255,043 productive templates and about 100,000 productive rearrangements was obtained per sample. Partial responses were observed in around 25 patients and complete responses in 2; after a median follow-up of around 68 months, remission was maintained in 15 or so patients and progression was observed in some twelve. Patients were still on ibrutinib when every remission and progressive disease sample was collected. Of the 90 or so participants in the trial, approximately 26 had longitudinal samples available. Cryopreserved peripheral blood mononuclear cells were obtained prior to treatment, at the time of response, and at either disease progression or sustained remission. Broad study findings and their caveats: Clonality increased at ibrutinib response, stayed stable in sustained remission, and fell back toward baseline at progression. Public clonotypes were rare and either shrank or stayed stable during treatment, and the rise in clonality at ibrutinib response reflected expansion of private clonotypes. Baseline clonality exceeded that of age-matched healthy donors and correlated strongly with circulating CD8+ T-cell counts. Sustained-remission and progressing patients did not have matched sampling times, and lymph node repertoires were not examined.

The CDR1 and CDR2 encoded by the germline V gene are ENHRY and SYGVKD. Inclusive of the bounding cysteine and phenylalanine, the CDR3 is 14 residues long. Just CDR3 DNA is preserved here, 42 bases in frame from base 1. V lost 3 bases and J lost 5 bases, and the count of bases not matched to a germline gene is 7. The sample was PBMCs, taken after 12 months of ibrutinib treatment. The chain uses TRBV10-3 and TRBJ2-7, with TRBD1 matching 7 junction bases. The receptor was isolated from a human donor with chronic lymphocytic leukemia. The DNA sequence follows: TGTGCCATCAGTGACTCACAGGGGACCCACGAGCAGTACTTC. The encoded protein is CAISDSQGTHEQYF.